This T cell receptor beta chain was observed in a study of T cell repertoires in cytomegalovirus infection (dated by TCRdb to the late 2010s). As for the study more broadly: The peptide stimulations were aimed at well-studied HLA-B-restricted epitopes as well as recently identified HLA-C-restricted CMV epitopes, whose presentation resists viral immunomodulation. Because public TCR beta signatures pointed to carriage of CMV infection together with the matching HLA type, the HLA type of each donor mattered for the analysis.

The sequencer was an Illumina HiSeq 1500. TCRdb reanalyzed the raw reads on its own, using fastp at Q25 for trimming and MiXCR for clone calling, and kept in-frame beta chains. All rows with the same CDR3 protein become a single entry with the most common DNA and genes. The sample table lists 110,000 or so distinct CDR3 sequences, 30% to 35% of them with a count of one. The ten largest clones capture around two fifths of the sample. The treatment or condition label for this specimen denotes: in vitro stimulation with specific CMV peptide epitopes to enrich CMV-specific T cells. Of note for this clonotype: Its antigen remains undetermined. No much larger clonotype is one base removed from it; base qualities were not supplied.

Overall study outcomes, separate from this receptor: In both this cohort and an independent cohort of several hundred donors, the cumulative frequency of public TCR beta family members distinguished carriers of CMV infection plus the relevant HLA type. The ex vivo response was dominated by HLA-C-restricted CMV-specific TCR beta clonotypes, which also provided the single most frequent clonotype in two of eight donors.

This TCR was recovered from a human donor in good health (CMV status not recorded). Some clones in this sample may be carry-over from other donors' samples. This specimen consisted of CD8+ T cells from cultured PBMCs, obtained from culture after CMV antigen stimulation.

The CDR3 region has the sequence CASSPIAAGGEQYF. The DNA sequence follows: TGTGCCAGCAGTCCGATTGCGGCAGGGGGCGAGCAGTACTTC. The chain is made from TRBV6-5 and TRBJ2-7; the junction holds 7 bases that match TRBD1. From its cysteine to its phenylalanine, the CDR3 spans 14 amino acids. Just CDR3 DNA is preserved here, 42 bases in frame from base 1. From a lookup of the germline V gene, CDR1 and CDR2 are MNHEY and SVGAGI. V has 5 bases trimmed and J has 6 bases trimmed; junction bases matching no gene number 10.